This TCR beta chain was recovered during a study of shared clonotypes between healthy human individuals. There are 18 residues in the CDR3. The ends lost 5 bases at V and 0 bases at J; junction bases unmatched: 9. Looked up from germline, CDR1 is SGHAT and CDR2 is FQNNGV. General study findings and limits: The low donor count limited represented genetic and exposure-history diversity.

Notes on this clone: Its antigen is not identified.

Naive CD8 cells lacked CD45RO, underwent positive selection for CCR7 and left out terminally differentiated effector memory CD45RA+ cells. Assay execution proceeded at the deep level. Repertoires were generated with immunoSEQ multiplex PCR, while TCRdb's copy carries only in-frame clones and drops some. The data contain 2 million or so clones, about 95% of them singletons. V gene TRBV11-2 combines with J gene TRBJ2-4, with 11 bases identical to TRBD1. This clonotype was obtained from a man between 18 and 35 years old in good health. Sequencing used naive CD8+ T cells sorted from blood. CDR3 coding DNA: TGTGCCAGCAGCCAAGACGGACAGGGGGCGGAAGCCAAAAACATTCAGTACTTC. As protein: CASSQDGQGAEAKNIQYF.